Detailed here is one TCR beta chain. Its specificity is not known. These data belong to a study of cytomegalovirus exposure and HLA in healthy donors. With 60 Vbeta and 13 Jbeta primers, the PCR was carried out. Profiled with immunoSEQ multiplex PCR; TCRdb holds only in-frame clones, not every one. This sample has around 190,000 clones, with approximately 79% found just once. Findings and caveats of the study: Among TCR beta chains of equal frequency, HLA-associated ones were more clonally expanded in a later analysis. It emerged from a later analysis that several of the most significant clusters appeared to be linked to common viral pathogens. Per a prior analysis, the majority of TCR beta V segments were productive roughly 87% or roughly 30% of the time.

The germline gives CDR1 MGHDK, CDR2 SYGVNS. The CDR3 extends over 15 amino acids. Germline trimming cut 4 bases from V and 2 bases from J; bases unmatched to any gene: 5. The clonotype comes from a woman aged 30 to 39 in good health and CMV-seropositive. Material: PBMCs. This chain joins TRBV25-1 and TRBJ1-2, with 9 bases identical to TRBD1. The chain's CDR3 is CASSADDRGNYGYTF. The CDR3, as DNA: TGTGCCAGCAGTGCTGATGACAGGGGGAACTATGGCTACACCTTC.